This T cell receptor (beta chain) was found in a study of CD8 T cells in Susac syndrome (dated by TCRdb to about 2019). Concerning the study at large: The study used repertoire sequencing to test whether antigen drove CD8+ T cell activation and differentiation in Susac syndrome. General conclusions and limits of the study: The study acknowledged that relatively few individuals were included in the TCR sequencing and HLA analysis.

Peripheral blood CD8+ and CD4+ T cells from healthy donors, Susac syndrome patients and multiple sclerosis patients were profiled using high-throughput TCR beta sequencing. Treatment-naive patients with stable or active relapsing-remitting disease fulfilling revised McDonald criteria were used as multiple sclerosis controls. Bulk CD8+ and CD4+ T cells were purified by magnetic negative isolation, while CD8+ TEMRA cells were enriched using FACS. Blood was drawn into EDTA tubes, processed within 24 hours, and PBMCs were isolated by density gradient centrifugation. PBMCs intended for TCR sequencing were cryopreserved in liquid nitrogen and were subsequently thawed in a 37 degrees C water bath. The sorted or isolated CD4+, CD8+ and CD8+ TEMRA cells had a purity of 90% or higher. A word on this clonotype: The antigen it binds to is not known. Base-call qualities are not available, and no considerably larger clone is one nucleotide away.

RNA was extracted using the RNeasy kit, and roughly 0.5 to 1 microgram was reverse transcribed with random hexamers. The immunoSEQ multiplex PCR assay, covering 54 Vbeta and 13 Jbeta segments, was used to amplify TCR beta CDR3 regions. Bias from PCR amplification was corrected by using a synthetic template baseline for primer optimization and for computational correction. In the original analysis: Only productive sequences were kept, with reads annotated to V, D and J genes according to IMGT and analyzed in immunoSEQ Analyzer. Clonality was calculated as one minus the Shannon entropy normalized by log2 of the number of productive unique sequences. Public and private clones were assessed among the 100 most prevalent clones of each patient and control. Susac-specific clones were defined as absent from healthy and MS cohorts, 850 to 1,300 published viral clones and other ImmuneACCESS disease sequences. TCRdb cleaned the public reads at Q25 with fastp, built clones with MiXCR and kept in-frame beta chains. Every entry covers one CDR3 protein and lists the most common genes and DNA from its rows. The V and J calls and clone size are TCRdb's, not the authors'. The sample records fewer than 350,000 distinct CDR3 sequences, under 95% of which are singletons. The top ten constitute roughly 0.064% of the sample.

From the cysteine through the phenylalanine, the CDR3 covers 14 amino acids. Only the CDR3 part of the read is kept: 42 bases, read in frame from the first base. Reading the germline V gene (reference sequence) gives CDR1 SGHAT and CDR2 FQDESV. The trim is 0 bases for V and 2 bases for J, with a gap of 7 bases between the germline ends. This sequence was found in a human donor with multiple sclerosis. The sample comprised CD4+ T cells from PBMCs. The V and J genes are TRBV11-1 and TRBJ2-5, with no D gene named confidently. In nucleotide form, the sequence is TGTGCCAGCAGCTTAGCGTGGCAGCAAGAGACCCAGTACTTC. Its amino acids are CASSLAWQQETQYF.